The rows below give T cell receptor beta chains drawn from one sample of a study of graft-versus-host responses after intestinal transplantation. No antigen has been identified for these receptors. The protocol was immunoSEQ multiplex PCR, while the TCRdb copy is restricted to in-frame clones and leaves out a portion. The table records about 99,000 clones, roughly 93% of them present only once. Sequences were derived from unstimulated CD8+ T cells sorted from spleen or lymph node cells, sampled before intestinal transplant. The receptor set was obtained from a human donor who received an intestinal transplant. The CDR3 runs from the conserved cysteine through the conserved F or W. The order of the fields is clone size, J gene, D gene, V gene, CDR3 protein, CDR3 DNA. D genes are given only for firm matches. Clone size appears in some rows only: once, few, many, or a class for an expanded clone.

clone_size: NA
j_call: TRBJ2-6
d_call: NA
v_call: TRBV4-1
cdr3_aa: CASSQGELRANVLTF
cdr3_nt: TGCGCCAGCAGCCAAGGTGAGCTACGGGCCAACGTCCTGACTTTC

clone_size: NA
j_call: TRBJ1-1
d_call: TRBD1
v_call: TRBV7-9
cdr3_aa: CASSQGAGLPF
cdr3_nt: TGTGCCAGCAGCCAGGGGGCCGGCCTTCCCTTT

clone_size: NA
j_call: TRBJ2-7
d_call: TRBD1
v_call: TRBV30
cdr3_aa: CAWEGQGAREQYF
cdr3_nt: TGTGCCTGGGAGGGACAGGGGGCGCGCGAGCAGTACTTC

clone_size: NA
j_call: TRBJ2-1
d_call: NA
v_call: TRBV4-1
cdr3_aa: CASGRGRNDNEQFF
cdr3_nt: TGCGCCAGCGGGCGAGGCCGAAACGACAATGAGCAGTTCTTC

clone_size: NA
j_call: TRBJ2-2
d_call: NA
v_call: TRBV4-1
cdr3_aa: CASSQAGYTGELFF
cdr3_nt: TGCGCCAGCAGCCAAGCGGGTTACACCGGGGAGCTGTTTTTT

clone_size: NA
j_call: TRBJ2-7
d_call: TRBD2
v_call: TRBV11-2
cdr3_aa: CASSLPTGREGHYYEQYF
cdr3_nt: TGTGCCAGCAGCTTACCAACAGGGCGGGAGGGTCACTATTACGAGCAGTACTTC

clone_size: NA
j_call: TRBJ2-7
d_call: NA
v_call: TRBV5-1
cdr3_aa: CASSLRGDNYEQYF
cdr3_nt: TGCGCCAGCAGCTTGAGAGGGGATAACTACGAGCAGTACTTC

clone_size: NA
j_call: TRBJ2-1
d_call: NA
v_call: TRBV7-9
cdr3_aa: CASSLGLRGSSYNEQFF
cdr3_nt: TGTGCCAGCAGCTTAGGGTTACGGGGGAGCTCCTACAATGAGCAGTTCTTC

clone_size: NA
j_call: TRBJ1-5
d_call: TRBD1
v_call: TRBV2
cdr3_aa: CASSKGTGIVYQPQHF
cdr3_nt: TGTGCCAGCAGTAAGGGGACAGGGATAGTTTATCAGCCCCAGCATTTT

clone_size: NA
j_call: TRBJ2-7
d_call: NA
v_call: TRBV18
cdr3_aa: CASSSGVSYEQYF
cdr3_nt: TGTGCCAGCTCCTCCGGAGTCTCCTACGAGCAGTACTTC

clone_size: NA
j_call: TRBJ2-7
d_call: TRBD1
v_call: TRBV27
cdr3_aa: CASSLHRQGNEQYF
cdr3_nt: TGTGCCAGCAGTCTCCATCGACAGGGAAACGAGCAGTACTTC

clone_size: NA
j_call: TRBJ1-3
d_call: NA
v_call: TRBV5-1
cdr3_aa: CASSLAADGVGNTIYF
cdr3_nt: TGCGCCAGCAGCTTGGCGGCAGACGGGGTTGGAAACACCATATATTTT

clone_size: NA
j_call: TRBJ1-2
d_call: NA
v_call: TRBV7-9
cdr3_aa: CASRIGGAGYTF
cdr3_nt: TGTGCCAGCAGAATCGGGGGGGCTGGCTACACCTTC

clone_size: NA
j_call: TRBJ1-4
d_call: NA
v_call: TRBV25-1
cdr3_aa: CASSEDPGVPHEKLFF
cdr3_nt: TGTGCCAGCAGTGAGGACCCGGGGGTACCCCATGAAAAACTGTTTTTT

clone_size: NA
j_call: TRBJ1-2
d_call: NA
v_call: TRBV4-1
cdr3_aa: CASSHKGLKVSGYTF
cdr3_nt: TGCGCCAGCAGCCATAAGGGACTGAAAGTGAGTGGCTACACCTTC

clone_size: NA
j_call: TRBJ2-7
d_call: NA
v_call: TRBV4-1
cdr3_aa: CASSPGGYEQYF
cdr3_nt: TGCGCCAGCAGCCCTGGGGGGTACGAGCAGTACTTC

clone_size: NA
j_call: TRBJ2-3
d_call: TRBD2
v_call: TRBV7-2
cdr3_aa: CASSLRTRITDTQYF
cdr3_nt: TGTGCCAGCAGCCTCCGGACTAGAATCACAGATACGCAGTATTTT

clone_size: NA
j_call: TRBJ2-1
d_call: NA
v_call: TRBV12-5
cdr3_aa: CASEFLNEQFF
cdr3_nt: TGTGCTAGTGAATTCTTGAATGAGCAGTTCTTC

clone_size: few
j_call: TRBJ1-2
d_call: NA
v_call: TRBV6-1
cdr3_aa: CASSEGTVARSGYTF
cdr3_nt: TGTGCCAGCAGTGAAGGGACAGTGGCGAGGTCAGGCTACACCTTC

clone_size: NA
j_call: TRBJ1-1
d_call: NA
v_call: TRBV30
cdr3_aa: CAWSVSGITEAFF
cdr3_nt: TGTGCCTGGAGTGTATCCGGGATCACTGAAGCTTTCTTT

clone_size: NA
j_call: TRBJ1-6
d_call: NA
v_call: TRBV10-3
cdr3_aa: CAISNLEGQNSPLHF
cdr3_nt: TGTGCCATCAGCAACCTGGAGGGTCAGAATTCACCCCTCCACTTT

clone_size: NA
j_call: TRBJ2-1
d_call: TRBD1
v_call: TRBV7-6
cdr3_aa: CASSPPGQGGNEQFF
cdr3_nt: TGTGCCAGCAGCCCGCCGGGACAGGGGGGGAATGAGCAGTTCTTC

clone_size: NA
j_call: TRBJ2-7
d_call: NA
v_call: TRBV7-6
cdr3_aa: CASSRFPGSGYEQYF
cdr3_nt: TGTGCCAGCAGCCGTTTCCCCGGGAGCGGCTACGAGCAGTACTTC

clone_size: NA
j_call: TRBJ1-1
d_call: TRBD1
v_call: TRBV19
cdr3_aa: CASSIDGQGVTEAFF
cdr3_nt: TGTGCCAGTAGTATTGACGGACAGGGGGTCACTGAAGCTTTCTTT

clone_size: NA
j_call: TRBJ2-5
d_call: TRBD1
v_call: TRBV5-1
cdr3_aa: CASSSGQDQWGTQYF
cdr3_nt: TGCGCCAGCAGCTCGGGACAGGACCAATGGGGGACCCAGTACTTC

clone_size: NA
j_call: TRBJ2-3
d_call: NA
v_call: TRBV7-9
cdr3_aa: CASSRYTDTQYF
cdr3_nt: TGTGCCAGCAGCAGGTATACAGATACGCAGTATTTT

clone_size: NA
j_call: TRBJ1-6
d_call: TRBD1
v_call: TRBV2
cdr3_aa: CASRNDPGQGVNSPLHF
cdr3_nt: TGTGCCAGCAGGAACGACCCGGGACAGGGGGTGAATTCACCCCTCCACTTT

clone_size: once
j_call: TRBJ1-1
d_call: NA
v_call: TRBV6-6
cdr3_aa: CASSNPGRPEAFF
cdr3_nt: TGTGCCAGCAGTAACCCTGGACGGCCTGAAGCTTTCTTT

clone_size: NA
j_call: TRBJ2-1
d_call: TRBD2
v_call: TRBV19
cdr3_aa: CASSPPGGDKFF
cdr3_nt: TGTGCCAGTAGTCCCCCGGGAGGTGATAAGTTCTTC

clone_size: NA
j_call: TRBJ1-1
d_call: NA
v_call: TRBV7-9
cdr3_aa: CASSSDENTEAFF
cdr3_nt: TGTGCCAGCAGCTCCGACGAGAACACTGAAGCTTTCTTT

clone_size: NA
j_call: TRBJ1-1
d_call: NA
v_call: TRBV6-5
cdr3_aa: CASSEDSGTEAFF
cdr3_nt: TGTGCCAGCAGTGAGGACAGCGGCACTGAAGCTTTCTTT

clone_size: NA
j_call: TRBJ2-5
d_call: TRBD2
v_call: TRBV13
cdr3_aa: CASSLSGGAEETQYF
cdr3_nt: TGTGCCAGCAGCTTAAGCGGGGGGGCTGAAGAGACCCAGTACTTC

clone_size: NA
j_call: TRBJ1-6
d_call: NA
v_call: TRBV4-1
cdr3_aa: CASSQITRGPLHF
cdr3_nt: TGCGCCAGCAGCCAAATAACGCGAGGGCCCCTCCACTTT

clone_size: NA
j_call: TRBJ1-1
d_call: NA
v_call: TRBV23-1
cdr3_aa: CASSQAGSTEAFF
cdr3_nt: TGCGCCAGCAGTCAAGCCGGGAGCACTGAAGCTTTCTTT

clone_size: NA
j_call: TRBJ2-5
d_call: NA
v_call: TRBV4-1
cdr3_aa: CASSQEKSGREETQYF
cdr3_nt: TGCGCCAGCAGCCAAGAGAAAAGCGGGCGGGAAGAGACCCAGTACTTC

clone_size: NA
j_call: TRBJ2-2
d_call: TRBD1
v_call: TRBV6-5
cdr3_aa: CASSWGQGSGELFF
cdr3_nt: TGTGCCAGCAGTTGGGGACAGGGATCCGGGGAGCTGTTTTTT

clone_size: NA
j_call: TRBJ2-1
d_call: TRBD2
v_call: TRBV5-4
cdr3_aa: CASSLGLAGGSNEQFF
cdr3_nt: TGTGCCAGCAGCTTGGGGCTAGCGGGGGGTTCAAATGAGCAGTTCTTC

clone_size: NA
j_call: TRBJ2-3
d_call: TRBD2
v_call: TRBV4-1
cdr3_aa: CASSQVSGGKSDTQYF
cdr3_nt: TGCGCCAGCAGCCAAGTCAGCGGGGGGAAGTCAGATACGCAGTATTTT

clone_size: NA
j_call: TRBJ2-1
d_call: TRBD2
v_call: TRBV7-8
cdr3_aa: CASSSQAGVNEQFF
cdr3_nt: TGTGCCAGCAGCAGCCAAGCGGGGGTGAATGAGCAGTTCTTC

clone_size: NA
j_call: TRBJ1-5
d_call: NA
v_call: TRBV19
cdr3_aa: CASSIVPYSNQPQHF
cdr3_nt: TGTGCCAGTAGTATAGTCCCGTATAGCAATCAGCCCCAGCATTTT

clone_size: NA
j_call: TRBJ2-3
d_call: TRBD2
v_call: TRBV2
cdr3_aa: CASTPLAGGTDTQYF
cdr3_nt: TGTGCCAGCACCCCCCTAGCGGGGGGCACAGATACGCAGTATTTT

clone_size: NA
j_call: TRBJ1-3
d_call: NA
v_call: TRBV11-2
cdr3_aa: CASSQPQGTGNTIYF
cdr3_nt: TGTGCCAGCAGCCAACCCCAGGGGACTGGAAACACCATATATTTT

clone_size: few
j_call: TRBJ2-1
d_call: TRBD1
v_call: TRBV19
cdr3_aa: CASSIGDRGPFEQFF
cdr3_nt: TGTGCCAGTAGTATAGGGGACAGGGGGCCATTTGAGCAGTTCTTC

clone_size: NA
j_call: TRBJ2-2
d_call: TRBD1
v_call: TRBV9
cdr3_aa: CASSGNRGRDTGELFF
cdr3_nt: TGTGCCAGCAGCGGCAACAGGGGCCGGGACACCGGGGAGCTGTTTTTT

clone_size: once
j_call: TRBJ2-1
d_call: NA
v_call: TRBV7-7
cdr3_aa: CASSLDGSLEQFF
cdr3_nt: TGTGCCAGCAGCTTAGACGGGAGCCTTGAGCAGTTCTTC

clone_size: NA
j_call: TRBJ1-2
d_call: NA
v_call: TRBV11-2
cdr3_aa: CASSPLPQGSGYTF
cdr3_nt: TGTGCCAGCAGCCCCCTCCCACAGGGTAGTGGCTACACCTTC

clone_size: NA
j_call: TRBJ2-7
d_call: NA
v_call: TRBV4-1
cdr3_aa: CASSQLFTYEQYF
cdr3_nt: TGCGCCAGCAGCCAACTGTTTACCTACGAGCAGTACTTC

clone_size: NA
j_call: TRBJ2-1
d_call: NA
v_call: TRBV6-1
cdr3_aa: CASSGTYNEQFF
cdr3_nt: TGTGCCAGCAGTGGGACCTACAATGAGCAGTTCTTC

clone_size: NA
j_call: TRBJ1-1
d_call: TRBD1
v_call: TRBV10-3
cdr3_aa: CAISEFGQGAGITEAFF
cdr3_nt: TGTGCCATCAGTGAGTTTGGACAGGGGGCAGGGATCACTGAAGCTTTCTTT

clone_size: once
j_call: TRBJ2-7
d_call: NA
v_call: TRBV4-1
cdr3_aa: CASSQGSPGVSSYEQYF
cdr3_nt: TGCGCCAGCAGCCAAGGCTCCCCAGGGGTAAGCTCCTACGAGCAGTACTTC

clone_size: NA
j_call: TRBJ1-2
d_call: NA
v_call: TRBV6-1
cdr3_aa: CASSEAALGGREYGYTF
cdr3_nt: TGTGCCAGCAGTGAAGCGGCACTCGGGGGGAGAGAGTATGGCTACACCTTC

clone_size: NA
j_call: TRBJ2-1
d_call: TRBD2
v_call: TRBV4-1
cdr3_aa: CASSLSLADNEQFF
cdr3_nt: TGCGCCAGCAGCTTATCACTAGCGGACAATGAGCAGTTCTTC

clone_size: NA
j_call: TRBJ2-5
d_call: NA
v_call: TRBV2
cdr3_aa: CASWSGWDQETQYF
cdr3_nt: TGTGCCAGCTGGTCGGGGTGGGATCAAGAGACCCAGTACTTC

clone_size: NA
j_call: TRBJ1-1
d_call: TRBD1
v_call: TRBV15
cdr3_aa: CATSRYETGSIEAFF
cdr3_nt: TGTGCCACCAGCAGGTATGAGACAGGGAGTATAGAAGCTTTCTTT

clone_size: NA
j_call: TRBJ2-2
d_call: TRBD1
v_call: TRBV25-1
cdr3_aa: CASSPGQMNTGELFF
cdr3_nt: TGTGCCAGCAGTCCGGGACAGATGAACACCGGGGAGCTGTTTTTT